The 7 T cell receptor beta chains given below trace back to one sample, sequenced in a study of shared clonotypes between healthy human individuals. Naive CD8 cells lacked CD45RO, underwent positive selection for CCR7 and left out terminally differentiated effector memory CD45RA+ cells. Profiled with immunoSEQ multiplex PCR; TCRdb holds only in-frame clones, not every one. The sample shows a few hundred thousand clones, about 95% of them seen only once. Sequencing used naive CD8+ T cells sorted from blood. The source of these receptors is a woman in her thirties in good health.

For this clone: A read error may account for a junction end that differs from germline. V is TRBV27 and J is TRBJ2-1; D gene uncertain. This CDR3 spans 13 amino acids. Germline V gene data show CDR1 as MNHEY and CDR2 as SMNVEV (reference sequence). This CDR3 reads CVSSSGFHNEQFF. In DNA, the CDR3 is TGTGTCAGCAGTTCCGGGTTCCACAATGAGCAGTTCTTC.

The V call is TRBV27, the J call TRBJ2-2; TRBD1 matches 11 bases. Losses at the gene ends were 5 bases for V and 7 bases for J; bases not matched to a gene: 9. CDR1 MNHEY and CDR2 SMNVEV come from the germline V gene (reference sequence). This CDR3 region has 16 residues. CDR3 in amino acids: CASSPGTGGWGGELFF. CDR3 DNA sequence: TGTGCCAGCAGTCCCGGGACAGGGGGTTGGGGCGGGGAGCTGTTTTTT.

V is TRBV2 and J is TRBJ1-1; D remains ambiguous. Germline V lookup: CDR1 SNHLY, CDR2 FYNNEI. The CDR3 spans 11 residues. The V end was cut by 8 bases, the J end by 1 base, with 5 bases between. CDR3 region: CASQKNTEAFF. The CDR3, as DNA: TGTGCCAGCCAGAAGAACACTGAAGCTTTCTTT. The full variable domain, completed using reference TRBV2 and TRBJ1-1, is EPEVTQTPSHQVTQMGQEVILRCVPISNHLYFYWYRQILGQKVEFLVSFYNNEISEKSEIFDDQFSVERPDGSNFTLKIRSTKLEDSAMYFCASQKNTEAFFGQGTRLTVV.

This chain joins TRBV2 and TRBJ1-2; D is perhaps TRBD1 (6 bases). Germline assignment: CDR1 SNHLY and CDR2 FYNNEI. CDR3 length: 12 amino acids. Trimming stripped 11 bases from V and 6 bases from J, with 16 bases between. Here the CDR3 reads CARRGAGNGYTF. DNA of the CDR3: TGTGCCCGAAGGGGGGCAGGCAATGGCTACACCTTC. The full variable domain, in which reference TRBV2 and TRBJ1-2 provide the parts outside the CDR3, is EPEVTQTPSHQVTQMGQEVILRCVPISNHLYFYWYRQILGQKVEFLVSFYNNEISEKSEIFDDQFSVERPDGSNFTLKIRSTKLEDSAMYFCARRGAGNGYTFGSGTRLTVV.

V gene TRBV6-1 combines with J gene TRBJ2-7; 7 nucleotides match TRBD1. This CDR3 is built from 16 residues. The V and J ends lost 0 bases and 2 bases, in that order; junction bases with no gene match: 7. Germline-derived CDR1 and CDR2 are MNHNS and SASEGT. The CDR3: CASSEAFPQGAYEQYF. The CDR3 region has the DNA TGTGCCAGCAGTGAAGCGTTTCCCCAGGGGGCCTACGAGCAGTACTTC.

This clone came up a few times. The gene calls are TRBV19 and TRBJ2-7; TRBD2 is a possible D gene (5 bases). Per the germline V gene, CDR1 is LNHDA and CDR2 is SQIVND (reference sequence). The CDR3 has 13 residues. Trimming cost V 1 base and J 6 bases, with 10 bases left between them. The CDR3 here is CASSIAGRGEQYF. Here the CDR3 DNA reads TGTGCCAGTAGTATAGCCGGTCGGGGCGAGCAGTACTTC.

This chain uses TRBV2 with TRBJ2-7, with a possible D match to TRBD2 (9 bases). Germline values: CDR1 SNHLY, CDR2 FYNNEI. V was clipped by 2 bases and J by 2 bases, with 16 bases between them. This CDR3 has 16 amino acids. The CDR3 reads CASSEQGAGGPYEQYF. Here the CDR3 DNA reads TGTGCCAGCAGTGAACAGGGGGCGGGAGGGCCCTACGAGCAGTACTTC.